Included here is one TCR beta chain sequence, with context. Assay used: immunoSEQ multiplex PCR; TCRdb lists only in-frame clones, some missing. The table lists about 130,000 clones, about 89% of them singletons, with 4.3% in the top ten. This sample is drawn from a study of blood T cell repertoires in COVID-19. CDR1 and CDR2 (germline): LNHDA, SQIVND (reference sequence). The CDR3 consists of 17 residues. The junction had 8 bases not matched to a gene; V was cut back by 4 bases and J by 0 bases. This receptor was identified in a man in his fifties or sixties with COVID-19, enrolled during active disease. The chain is built from TRBV19 and TRBJ1-2; TRBD1 aligns across 10 bases. The sequencing input was peripheral blood. DNA for the CDR3: TGTGCCAGTAGTAATACCGGGACAGGGGAGGCTAACTATGGCTACACCTTC. This sequence encodes CASSNTGTGEANYGYTF. The complete variable domain, with remaining parts taken from reference TRBV19 and TRBJ1-2, reads DGGITQSPKYLFRKEGQNVTLSCEQNLNHDAMYWYRQDPGQGLRLIYYSQIVNDFQKGDIAEGYSVSREKKESFPLTVTSAQKNPTAFYLCASSNTGTGEANYGYTFGSGTRLTVV.